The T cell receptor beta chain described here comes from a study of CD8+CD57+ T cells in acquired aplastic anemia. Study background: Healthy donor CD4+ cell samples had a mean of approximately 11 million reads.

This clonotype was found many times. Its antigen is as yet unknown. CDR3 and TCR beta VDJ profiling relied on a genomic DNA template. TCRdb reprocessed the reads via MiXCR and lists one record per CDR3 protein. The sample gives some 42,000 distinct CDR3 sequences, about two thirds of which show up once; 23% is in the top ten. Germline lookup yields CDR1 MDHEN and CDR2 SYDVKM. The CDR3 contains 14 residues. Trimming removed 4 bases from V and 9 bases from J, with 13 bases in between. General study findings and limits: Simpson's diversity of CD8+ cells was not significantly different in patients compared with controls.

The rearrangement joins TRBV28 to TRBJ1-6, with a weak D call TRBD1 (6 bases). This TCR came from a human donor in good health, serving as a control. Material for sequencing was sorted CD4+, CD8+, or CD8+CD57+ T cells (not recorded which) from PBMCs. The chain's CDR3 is CASSSGTSGSPLHF. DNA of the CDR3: TGTGCCAGCAGTTCCGGGACAAGTGGTTCACCCCTCCACTTT.